This T cell receptor (beta chain) was captured in a study of T cell responses to AZD1222 COVID-19 vaccine. The data were produced by immunoSEQ multiplex PCR, yet TCRdb's version contains in-frame clones alone and is incomplete. This sample has around 58,000 clones, with roughly nine tenths found just once. Trimming removed 0 bases from V and 10 bases from J; junction bases left unmatched: 10. The CDR3 is made up of 17 amino acids. Germline V lookup: CDR1 PRHDT, CDR2 FYEKMQ (reference sequence). A remark on this clone: Its antigen remains unidentified.

Study-wide points: Donors were mostly white British, more females; clonal diversity possibly underestimated. Only a handful of AZD1222 recipients were seropositive at baseline.

The J gene is TRBJ2-1, the V gene TRBV13, with 12 bases matching TRBD2. The receptor comes from an adult who received the AZD1222 COVID-19 vaccine. This material consisted of peripheral blood, taken 28 days after the second AZD1222 dose. The DNA of the CDR3 is TGTGCCAGCAGCTTAGGCGCGACTAGCGGGAGCATGGGGGAGCAGTTCTTC. Its protein product is CASSLGATSGSMGEQFF. The full variable domain, completed using reference TRBV13 and TRBJ2-1, is AAGVIQSPRHLIKEKRETATLKCYPIPRHDTVYWYQQGPGQDPQFLISFYEKMQSDKGSIPDRFSAQQFSDYHSELNMSSLELGDSALYFCASSLGATSGSMGEQFFGPGTRLTVL.